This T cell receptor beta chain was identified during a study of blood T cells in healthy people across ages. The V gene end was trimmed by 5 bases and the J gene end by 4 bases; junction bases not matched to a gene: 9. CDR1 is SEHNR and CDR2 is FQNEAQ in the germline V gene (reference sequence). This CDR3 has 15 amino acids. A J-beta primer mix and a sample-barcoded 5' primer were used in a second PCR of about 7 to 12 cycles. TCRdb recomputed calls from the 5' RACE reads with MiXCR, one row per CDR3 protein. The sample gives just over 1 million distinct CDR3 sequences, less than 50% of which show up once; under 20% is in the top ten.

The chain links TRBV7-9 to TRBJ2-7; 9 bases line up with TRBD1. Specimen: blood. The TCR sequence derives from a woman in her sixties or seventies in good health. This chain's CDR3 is CASSDPGQGVYEQYF. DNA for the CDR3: TGTGCCAGCAGCGATCCGGGACAGGGAGTGTACGAGCAGTACTTC. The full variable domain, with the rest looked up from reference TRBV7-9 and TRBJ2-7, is DTGVSQNPRHKITKRGQNVTFRCDPISEHNRLYWYRQTLGQGPEFLTYFQNEAQLEKSRLLSDRFSAERPKGSFSTLEIQRTEQGDSAMYLCASSDPGQGVYEQYFGPGTRLTVT.